This TCR beta chain derives from a study of read filtering for tumor transcriptome and immune sequencing. Overall study: Transcriptome libraries were built from DNase-treated RNA.

For this clonotype: Just one base apart from a much larger clone, this may be a read error.

The library was built from around 0.4 ug RNA with molecular barcoded adaptors for alpha/delta and beta/gamma chains. MiXCR was run by TCRdb on the reads, yielding one entry per CDR3 protein. The data show tens of thousands of distinct CDR3 sequences, nearly 20% seen once. The sequencing input was a population of CD138-negative cells sorted from bone marrow. The receptor's source is a donor at least 40 years old with multiple myeloma.

CDR3 loop: CASSPSPTQYF. The CDR3 DNA is TGTGCCAGCAGCCCCAGTCCTACGCAGTATTTT. This chain joins TRBV7-8 and TRBJ2-3, with unresolved D. The germline CDR1 and CDR2 sequences are SGHVS and FQNEAQ. The V end was cut by 5 bases, the J end by 8 bases, with 8 bases between. CDR3 length equals 11 residues.